The sample holds many counts of the clone carrying this T cell receptor beta chain. The CDR3 extends over 14 amino acids. Germline V CDR1 and CDR2: LNHDA, SQIVND (reference sequence). V lost 3 bases and J lost 6; bases outside the gene matches: 6. This sample is part of a study of blood T cell repertoires in COVID-19. Study-level background: COVID-19 samples collected from the United States, Italy and Spain covered acute and convalescent phases. Nucleic acid was either cDNA or gDNA, and it came from T cells, B-cell-depleted T cells, or PBMCs.

How the authors handled the data: Scientists estimated how many nucleated cells there were by amplifying reference gene primers. The method was immunoSEQ multiplex PCR; TCRdb's version includes in-frame clones alone and lacks a portion of them. The D gene and trimming were derived from the DNA, and the V and J assignments and clone size from that table. The sample carries about 46,000 clones, about 88% recorded once. The TCR originated in a man between 65 and 80 years old with active COVID-19. V and J are TRBV19 and TRBJ2-7; 9 positions agree with TRBD2. Sequencing was performed on peripheral blood. CDR3: CASSIGGRAGEQYF. DNA for the CDR3: TGTGCCAGTAGTATCGGCGGGAGGGCGGGCGAGCAGTACTTC.